This T cell receptor (beta chain) comes out of a study of response to subunit inactivated influenza vaccine. Study results and caveats: Each seasonal influenza vaccination, the authors suggested, recruits few new T cells.

TCRdb re-called the RT-PCR reads with MiXCR, one entry per CDR3 protein. Among about 520,000 distinct CDR3 sequences listed, under 8.5% were seen once. This clonotype was seen a few times. No antigen is known for it. The sequence came from a man between 50 and 69 years old who received an inactivated influenza vaccine. Sequenced here: PBMCs from blood, sampled around 25 months after vaccination.

The CDR3, as DNA: TGCAGTGCTGCGATAGGACACATTTCCTCCTACGAGCAGTACTTC. Its protein is CSAAIGHISSYEQYF. The rearrangement joins TRBV20-1 to TRBJ2-7; possible D gene TRBD1, 5 bases. V shed 5 bases and J shed 0 bases, with 17 bases lying between them. The germline V gene has CDR1 DFQATT and CDR2 SNEGSKA (reference sequence). This CDR3 contains 15 residues.